A selection of T cell receptor beta chains follows, all from one sample in a study of metastatic and nonmetastatic thyroid tumors. TCRdb used MiXCR to call clones anew from the PCR reads. Among 60,000 to 75,000 clones listed, roughly 4.1% were seen once. Sequenced input: blood. All receptors come from a female donor with papillary thyroid cancer or a benign thyroid nodule (not recorded which). Some clones in this sample may be carry-over from other donors' samples. Both conserved end residues are part of each CDR3. D genes are given only for firm matches. The size field is filled for only some rows; it gives once, few, many or a size class.

many	TRBV12-3/TRBV12-4	TRBD1	TRBJ1-1	CASGSTGTNTEAFF	TGTGCCAGCGGATCGACAGGGACAAACACTGAAGCTTTCTTT
many	TRBV19	TRBD2	TRBJ2-7	CASRHASGPYEQYF	TGTGCCAGTAGGCATGCTAGCGGCCCCTACGAGCAGTACTTC
many	TRBV5-4	TRBD2	TRBJ2-1	CASSPSPGLAGGPRNEQFF	TGTGCCAGCAGTCCATCCCCGGGACTAGCGGGAGGGCCCCGGAATGAGCAGTTCTTC
many	TRBV15	-	TRBJ1-6	CATSRFGANSPLHF	TGTGCCACCAGCAGATTCGGGGCCAATTCACCCCTCCACTTT
-	TRBV6-2/TRBV6-3	TRBD1	TRBJ2-7	CASSYSGDRPYEQYF	TGTGCCAGCAGTTACTCAGGGGACAGGCCCTACGAGCAGTACTTC
few	TRBV3-1	-	TRBJ1-1	CASSQGRGTEAFF	TGTGCCAGCAGCCAGGGGAGGGGCACTGAAGCTTTCTTT
many	TRBV3-1	-	TRBJ2-1	CASSQEVSYNEQFF	TGTGCCAGCAGCCAGGAGGTCAGCTACAATGAGCAGTTCTTC
many	TRBV7-9	-	TRBJ2-2	CASSLDVGELFF	TGTGCCAGCAGCTTAGATGTCGGGGAGCTGTTTTTT
many	TRBV30	TRBD2	TRBJ2-7	CAWERGRGYEQYF	TGTGCCTGGGAGCGGGGCCGGGGCTACGAGCAGTACTTC
few	TRBV20-1	-	TRBJ1-2	CSASLAGSGKLGYTF	TGCAGTGCTAGTTTGGCTGGTTCGGGGAAATTAGGCTACACCTTC
many	TRBV20-1	-	TRBJ1-1	CSARGGVMGTTEAFF	TGCAGTGCTAGAGGTGGGGTCATGGGTACGACTGAAGCTTTCTTT